The next 23 T cell receptor beta chains were all read from a single sample in a study of T cells in women clearing cervical HPV infection. Using immunoSEQ multiplex PCR, the repertoire was profiled, and TCRdb retains in-frame clones only, with some absent. Its listing shows around 28,000 clones. Sequencing was done on a sample of blood buffy coat. The receptor set was obtained from a woman between 18 and 70 years old with a cervical HPV16 infection that either progressed to CIN3+ or cleared (not recorded which).

To note about this clone: The read gets to within 3 residues of the CDR3 end, and the germline J gene fills in the rest. The chain carries TRBV2 and TRBJ1-1, with 7 bases lining up with TRBD1. Germline values: CDR1 SNHLY, CDR2 FYNNEI. CDR3 length: 14 amino acids. The CDR3 is CASSELRGETSAFF. CDR3 DNA (partial): TGTGCCAGCAGTGAACTCAGGGGGGAAACGAGC. Using reference TRBV2 and TRBJ1-1 for the parts outside the CDR3, the full variable domain is EPEVTQTPSHQVTQMGQEVILRCVPISNHLYFYWYRQILGQKVEFLVSFYNNEISEKSEIFDDQFSVERPDGSNFTLKIRSTKLEDSAMYFCASSELRGETSAFFGQGTRLTVV.

Comment on this clone: Read data end 3 residues before the CDR3 end; the end is taken from the germline J gene. The chain combines TRBV20-1 with TRBJ2-7; TRBD2 is a possible D gene (5 bases). Trimming stripped 5 bases from V and 4 bases from J, with 9 bases between. The germline gives CDR1 DFQATT, CDR2 SNEGSKA (reference sequence). This CDR3 is built from 11 residues. The part of the CDR3 DNA that was read is TGCAGTGCTGGTCGGGGTTACGAG. Protein sequence: CSAGRGYE. The whole CDR3 protein is CSAGRGYEQYF.

Regarding this clone: The read comes to an end 3 residues before the CDR3 does, leaving the germline J gene to fill in the end. The chain combines TRBV2 with TRBJ2-4; 10 bases agree with TRBD1. The CDR3 has 15 amino acids. Germline values: CDR1 SNHLY, CDR2 FYNNEI. The part of the CDR3 DNA that was read is TGTGCCAGCGGTGGACAGGGGGACTGGAACTATGGT. As protein: CASGGQGDWNYG. The whole CDR3 sequence is CASGGQGDWNYGQYF.

About this clone itself: The missing CDR3 end, 3 residues past where the read stops, is filled in from the germline J gene. The chain joins TRBV5-4 to TRBJ2-7; 7 bases map to TRBD1. The CDR3 loop spans 13 amino acids. J was trimmed by 5 bases and V by 4 bases; bases with no gene match: 6. Germline V gene lookup returns CDR1 SGHNT and CDR2 YYREEE (reference sequence). The CDR3 region is CASSADRSHEQYF. The CDR3 DNA, read in part, is TGTGCCAGCAGCGCGGACAGGTCCCACGAG.

As concerns this clone: The read comes to an end 3 residues before the CDR3 does, leaving the germline J gene to fill in the end. The rearrangement links TRBV12-3 or TRBV12-4 to TRBJ2-5, with 8 bases aligning to TRBD2. The ends lost 2 bases at V and 1 base at J; junction bases unmatched: 3. The CDR3 is 15 amino acids. The sequenced part of the CDR3 DNA is TGTGCCAGCAGTTTATTAGCGGGGCCCCAAGAGACC. Its protein product is CASSLLAGPQET. The CDR3 in its entirety is CASSLLAGPQETQYF.

Worth noting for this clone: The CDR3 end is not reached by the read, which stops 3 residues before it; the germline J gene fills it in. J is TRBJ1-1 and V is TRBV7-2; 7 positions agree with TRBD1. The CDR3 loop spans 14 amino acids. Germline trimming cut 5 bases from V and 3 bases from J; bases unmatched to any gene: 6. CDR1 is SGHTA, CDR2 FQGNSA, per germline. The CDR3 bases that were read are TGTGCCAGCAGCCCCTCGACAGGGCACACTGAA. Its protein product is CASSPSTGHTE. The full CDR3 protein is CASSPSTGHTEAFF.

Concerning this clone: From the germline J gene comes the end of the CDR3, since the read stops 3 residues before it. The V gene is TRBV24-1, the J gene TRBJ2-5; the match to TRBD2 covers 12 bases. After removal of 3 bases from V and 5 bases from J, the junction contained 6 bases not matched to a gene. CDR1 is KGHDR, CDR2 SFDVKD, per germline. This CDR3 is built from 16 residues. CDR3 in amino acids: CATSDELAGGWETQYF. CDR3 DNA (partial): TGTGCCACCAGTGATGAACTAGCGGGAGGTTGGGAGACC.

On this clone itself: The read ends 3 residues before the CDR3 terminus; that terminus is restored from the germline J gene. The genes are TRBV2 and TRBJ2-2, with D possibly TRBD1 on 6 matching bases. CDR1 is SNHLY, CDR2 FYNNEI, per germline. CDR3 size: 16 residues. Incomplete CDR3 DNA: TGTGCCAGCAGTGAAGGACAGGATCGCGGTAATGAAAAG. Its translation: CASSEGQDRGNEK. The whole CDR3 protein reads CASSEGQDRGNEKLFF.

Of note for this clone: The read ends 3 residues shy of where the CDR3 ends; the end is completed using the germline J gene. The V and J genes are TRBV19 and TRBJ2-3, with TRBD2 matching over 15 bases. The CDR3 has 16 residues. CDR1 and CDR2 from the germline V gene are LNHDA and SQIVND (reference sequence). V was pared by 8 bases and J by 3 bases, with 6 bases of the junction left unmatched. CDR3: CASGLAGGPETDTQYF. CDR3 DNA, as far as it was read: TGTGCCAGTGGACTAGCGGGGGGGCCTGAGACAGATACG.

As for this clone: Read sequence stops 3 residues before the CDR3 end, and the germline J gene provides the missing end. The V call is TRBV6-1, the J call TRBJ1-2; no reliable D call. The CDR3 length is 16 residues. From germline, CDR1 is MNHNS and CDR2 SASEGT. CDR3 sequence: CASSETQARPFYDYTF. The CDR3 DNA, read in part, is TGTGCCAGCAGTGAAACGCAGGCGCGCCCTTTTTACGAC.

Regarding this clone: The read ends 3 residues early relative to the CDR3; the germline J gene fills the gap. This chain uses TRBV4-1 with TRBJ2-2; D is uncertain. Germline V gene sequence: CDR1 MGHRA, CDR2 YSYEKL. Trimming stripped 0 bases from V and 0 bases from J, with 11 bases between. The length of the CDR3 is 17 residues. The DNA read from the CDR3 is TGCGCCAGCAGCCAAGACGAGGTTGGTGCGAACACCGGGGAG. Its protein product is CASSQDEVGANTGE. The CDR3 reads in full as CASSQDEVGANTGELFF.

Comment on this clone: The observed sequence ends 3 residues before the CDR3 terminus, with the missing tail filled in from the germline J gene. The chain joins TRBV18 to TRBJ2-3; no firm D call. This CDR3 has 14 residues. The germline V gene has CDR1 KGHSH and CDR2 LQKENI. CDR3: CASSPQERQETQYF. CDR3 DNA, as far as it was read: TGTGCCAGCTCACCACAGGAGCGCCAAGAGACG.

The sequenced part of the CDR3 DNA is TGTGCCACCCTTCGAGCGGGGGGCGGAGAGACC. Translating it yields CATLRAGGGET. Given in full, the CDR3 is CATLRAGGGETQYF. The J gene is TRBJ2-5, the V gene TRBV6-2 or TRBV6-3, with 9 positions matching TRBD2. The observed sequence ends 3 residues before the CDR3 terminus, with the missing tail filled in from the germline J gene. In germline, CDR1 is MNHEY, CDR2 SVGEGT. CDR3 size: 14 residues. Trimming cost V 10 bases and J 4 bases; bases outside gene matches: 10.

Regarding this clone: The read falls 3 residues short of the CDR3 end, and the missing part is taken from the germline J gene. The chain recombines TRBV19 with TRBJ2-2; D unresolved. The germline V gene encodes CDR1 LNHDA and CDR2 SQIVND (reference sequence). The CDR3 is 13 residues long. The CDR3 DNA, read in part, is TGTGCCAGTAGTTCCGGTGTTAATGAAAAG. Amino acids: CASSSGVNEK. The full CDR3 is CASSSGVNEKLFF.

CDR3 region: CASSTRDSPRAIDYTF. The CDR3 DNA, read in part, is TGTGCCAGTAGTACCCGGGACTCACCAAGGGCTATCGAC. The chain recombines TRBV19 with TRBJ1-2; D is possibly TRBD1 (5 bases). Sequencing ends 3 residues short of the CDR3 end; the germline J gene provides the rest. The CDR3 sequence is 16 residues long. CDR1 and CDR2 (germline): LNHDA, SQIVND (reference sequence).

Remarks on this clone: The CDR3 goes on 3 residues after the read ends, and that part is filled in from the germline J gene. V usage is TRBV6-4 and J usage is TRBJ1-2; no clear D gene. The CDR3 length is 13 residues. The V end was cut by 3 bases, the J end by 0 bases, with 5 bases between. Germline assignment: CDR1 MRHNA and CDR2 SNTAGT. The CDR3 bases that were read are TGTGCCAGCAGTGAAACAGCTAACTATGGC. This sequence encodes CASSETANYG. The entire CDR3 sequence reads CASSETANYGYTF.

With respect to this clone: The read ends 3 residues before the CDR3 terminus; that terminus is restored from the germline J gene. J is TRBJ1-2 and V is TRBV20-1; 7 bases align to TRBD1. The V gene's germline CDR1 is DFQATT and CDR2 SNEGSKA (reference sequence). This CDR3 spans 14 amino acids. J lost 2 bases, V lost 3 bases, and 6 bases had no gene match. The CDR3 DNA, read in part, is TGCAGTGCTAGCGGAGGGGGCATAAACTATGGC. Translation: CSASGGGINYG. From start to end, the CDR3 is CSASGGGINYGYTF.

Note on this clone: Read coverage stops 3 residues before the CDR3 terminus; the germline J gene supplies the remainder. The genes are TRBV19 and TRBJ2-3, with D possibly being TRBD1 (6 bases). This CDR3 contains 14 residues. Deletions cut 5 bases from V and 2 bases from J, with 11 bases between. In germline, CDR1 is LNHDA, CDR2 SQIVND (reference sequence). The CDR3 loop reads CASSEQGVTDTQYF. The sequenced CDR3 bases are TGTGCCAGTAGTGAACAGGGAGTCACAGATACG.

As for this clone: The CDR3 end falls 3 residues outside the read, so it is completed with the germline J gene. This sequence joins TRBV7-2 and TRBJ2-7; TRBD2 matches at 9 bases. V gave up 4 bases and J gave up 4 bases; unmatched junction bases: 2. CDR1 and CDR2 from the germline V gene are SGHTA and FQGNSA. CDR3 length: 13 amino acids. The CDR3 sequence is CASSSSGAYEQYF. Incomplete CDR3 DNA: TGTGCCAGCAGCTCTAGCGGGGCGTACGAG.

About this clone: The CDR3 end is not reached by the read, which stops 3 residues before it; the germline J gene fills it in. V and J are TRBV29-1 and TRBJ1-1; the match to TRBD1 covers 7 bases. CDR3 size: 14 residues. Unmatched junction bases numbered 9, after V lost 5 bases and J lost 3 bases. Germline V CDR1 and CDR2: SQVTM, ANQGSEA. The CDR3 sequence is CSVSKQGHYTEAFF. Incomplete CDR3 DNA: TGCAGCGTTTCGAAACAGGGGCACTACACTGAA.

A remark on this clone: At one end, the junction sequence differs from germline, possibly due to a read error. The read stops 3 residues short of the end of the CDR3; the missing end is completed from the germline J gene. The chain uses TRBV7-7 and TRBJ1-2; tentatively, D is TRBD1 (5 bases). CDR3 size: 15 residues. The germline V gene encodes CDR1 SSHAT and CDR2 FNYEAQ (reference sequence). Partial CDR3 DNA: TGTGCTAGCAGCCTGGTGAAGGGGCTCTCCTACGAC. It codes for CASSLVKGLSYD. From start to end, the CDR3 is CASSLVKGLSYDYTF.

Concerning this clone itself: The CDR3 is cut off 3 residues early in the read; its end comes from the germline J gene. The chain has TRBV7-3 and TRBJ2-3, with D perhaps TRBD1 (6 bases). The ends were cut back, 5 bases at V and 2 bases at J, with 14 bases in the middle. The CDR3 has 15 amino acids. From germline, CDR1 is SGHTA and CDR2 FQGTGA. The CDR3 bases that were read are TGTGCCAGCAGCGAAGGACAGAGCGTCACAGATACG. Residues: CASSEGQSVTDT. The whole CDR3 reads CASSEGQSVTDTQYF.

Note on this clone: The missing CDR3 end, 3 residues past where the read stops, is filled in from the germline J gene. This chain connects TRBV7-9 to TRBJ2-1, with a weak D call TRBD2 (6 bases). The CDR3 is made up of 14 amino acids. Per the germline V gene, CDR1 is SEHNR and CDR2 is FQNEAQ (reference sequence). V shed 11 bases and J shed 0 bases, with 14 bases lying between them. The covered CDR3 bases are TGTGCCTCCCGTGGGGGGAGCTCCTACAATGAG. It is translated as CASRGGSSYNE. The whole CDR3 sequence is CASRGGSSYNEQFF.